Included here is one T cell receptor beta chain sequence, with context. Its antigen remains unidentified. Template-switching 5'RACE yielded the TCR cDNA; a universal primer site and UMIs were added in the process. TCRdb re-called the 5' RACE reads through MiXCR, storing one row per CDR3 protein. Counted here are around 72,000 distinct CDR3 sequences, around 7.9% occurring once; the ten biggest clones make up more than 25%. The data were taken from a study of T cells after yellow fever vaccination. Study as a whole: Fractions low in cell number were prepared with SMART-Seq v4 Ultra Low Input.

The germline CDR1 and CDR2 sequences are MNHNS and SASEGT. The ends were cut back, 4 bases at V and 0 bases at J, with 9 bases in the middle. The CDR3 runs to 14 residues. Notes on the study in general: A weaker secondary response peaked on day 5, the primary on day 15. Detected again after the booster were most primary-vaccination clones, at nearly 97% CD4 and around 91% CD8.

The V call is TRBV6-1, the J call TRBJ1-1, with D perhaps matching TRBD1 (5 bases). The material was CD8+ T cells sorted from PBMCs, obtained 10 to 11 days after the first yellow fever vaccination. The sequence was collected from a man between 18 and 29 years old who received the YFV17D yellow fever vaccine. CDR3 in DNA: TGTGCCAGCAGTGCGGGACCGGTGAACACTGAAGCTTTCTTT. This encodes CASSAGPVNTEAFF.